The clone carrying this TCR beta chain was found a few times. Arm-PCR of CDR3 regions and iRepertoire HTBI primers were the basis on which TCR beta libraries were built. MiXCR, applied by TCRdb to the multiplex PCR reads, yields one record per CDR3 protein. The sample carries 450,000 to 700,000 distinct CDR3 sequences, 13% recorded once. V gave up 5 bases and J gave up 2 bases; unmatched junction bases: 7. Germline V lookup: CDR1 KGHDR, CDR2 SFDVKD. This CDR3 is built from 17 residues. The sample comes from a study of regulatory T cells in long-lasting Graves disease. Time point specified: newly diagnosed GD, antithyroid drugs for less than 3 months. The TCR library was made from RNA extracted from PBMCs. The authors drew approximately 9 milliliters of peripheral blood into EDTA tubes. The same sample was also studied in work on T cells in Graves' hyperthyroidism and ophthalmopathy. That report notes: The study excluded patients with uncontrolled infection, other autoimmune disease, pregnancy or lactation. Model-based prediction identified ophthalmopathy a median around seven months prior to its onset.

The starting material was peripheral blood mononuclear cells (PBMCs), obtained at new diagnosis, from a patient treated with antithyroid drugs. This clonotype originated in a man aged 30 to 45 with Graves disease. The chain combines TRBV24-1 with TRBJ2-6; 8 positions match TRBD1. The CDR3, as DNA: TGTGCCACCAGTGCAGGGACAGGCTTCACTGGGGCCAACGTCCTGACTTTC. Protein product: CATSAGTGFTGANVLTF.